This TCR beta chain was profiled in a study of control samples from healthy donors and cancer patients. CDR3 length: 17 residues. CDR1 is MNHEY and CDR2 is SMNVEV in the germline V gene (reference sequence). V gave up 6 bases and J gave up 2 bases; unmatched junction bases: 13. Sequencing used immunoSEQ multiplex PCR; TCRdb keeps in-frame clones, though not all of them. Among 150,000 or so clones listed, approximately 92% were seen once. Sequencing input: blood. The chain links TRBV27 to TRBJ1-2; 9 nucleotides line up with TRBD1. The clonotype was recovered from a young man in good health. The CDR3 region is CASSPWTGVPNNYGYTF. DNA of the CDR3: TGTGCCAGCAGCCCCTGGACAGGGGTCCCAAACAACTATGGCTACACCTTC.